This entry features one TCR beta chain sequence. TCRdb's table, derived via immunoSEQ multiplex PCR, lists solely in-frame clones and lacks some. The sample holds roughly 420,000 clones; approximately 88% are singletons and the top ten take 3.6%. Regarding treatment: about 20 received Ad26.COV2.S at low or high dose, single or two shots; five or six received placebo; per-sample allocation not given. Day 63 following the first vaccine or placebo injection was when the samples were taken. Germline CDR1 and CDR2: SGHVS and FQNEAQ. The V end was cut by 1 base, the J end by 9 bases, with 15 bases between. This CDR3 has 14 amino acids. The entry originates in a study of Ad26.COV2.S vaccination and SARS-CoV-2 variants.

The TCR originated in a person between 18 and 65 years old who received the Ad26.COV2.S COVID-19 vaccine or a placebo. V is TRBV7-8 and J is TRBJ1-1; TRBD1 might be the D (6 bases). Source: peripheral blood, taken in a trial of Ad26.COV2.S vaccine versus placebo. The CDR3 DNA is TGTGCCAGCAGCTTAGAACCCCGACAGGACCAAGCTTTCTTT. It translates to CASSLEPRQDQAFF.